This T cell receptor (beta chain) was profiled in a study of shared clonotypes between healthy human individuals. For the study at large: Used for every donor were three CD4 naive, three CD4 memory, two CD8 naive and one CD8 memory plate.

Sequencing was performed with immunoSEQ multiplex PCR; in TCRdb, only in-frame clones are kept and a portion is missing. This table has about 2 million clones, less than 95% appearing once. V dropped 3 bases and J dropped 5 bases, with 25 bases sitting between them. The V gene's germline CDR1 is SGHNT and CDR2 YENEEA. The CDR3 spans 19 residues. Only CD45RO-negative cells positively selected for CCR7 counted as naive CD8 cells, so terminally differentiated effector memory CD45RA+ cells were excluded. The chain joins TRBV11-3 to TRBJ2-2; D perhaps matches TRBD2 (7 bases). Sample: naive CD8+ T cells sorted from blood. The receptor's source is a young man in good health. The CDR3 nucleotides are TGTGCCAGCAGCTTGGATCCTTCTGCGGGGGCTATTGATACCGGGGAGCTGTTTTTT. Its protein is CASSLDPSAGAIDTGELFF.